The 11 T cell receptor beta chains presented below share a single source sample, sequenced in a study of STAT5B mutations in CD4+ large granular lymphocyte leukemia. Generated by immunoSEQ multiplex PCR, the TCRdb table keeps only in-frame clones and is missing some. Found here are roughly 19,000 clones, over 65% of them singletons; the top ten hold about 29%. Sequencing input: CD4+ T cells from blood buffy coats. Receptors were obtained from a human donor in good health.

In this sample, this clone turned up a few times. The chain employs TRBV5-1 and TRBJ1-4; TRBD1 is a possible D gene (5 bases). V was trimmed by 4 bases and J by 8 bases, leaving 15 bases between them. The CDR3 spans 14 residues. CDR1 is SGHRS, CDR2 YFSETQ, per germline. CDR3 amino acids: CASSAEGTGEKLFF. Here the CDR3 DNA reads TGCGCCAGCAGCGCGGAGGGGACGGGGGAAAAACTGTTTTTT.

The chain combines TRBV10-1 with TRBJ1-2; D uncertain. Germline V gene sequence: CDR1 WNHNN, CDR2 SYGVQD (reference sequence). V was pared by 4 bases and J by 3 bases, with 6 bases between. The CDR3 is 12 amino acids. CDR3 region: CASSGIDYGYTF. As DNA, the CDR3 is TGCGCCAGCAGTGGTATTGACTATGGCTACACCTTC.

V usage is TRBV7-6 and J usage is TRBJ1-2, with 8 bases matching TRBD1. The length of the CDR3 is 15 residues. Germline values: CDR1 SGHVS, CDR2 FNYEAQ. With V trimmed by 5 bases and J by 5 bases, 10 bases remained unmatched. The CDR3 here is CASSPGGTGYYGYTF. In nucleotides, the CDR3 is TGTGCCAGCAGCCCCGGAGGGACAGGCTATTATGGCTACACCTTC.

This clone was picked up a small number of times. The chain employs TRBV7-9 and TRBJ2-1; the match to TRBD2 covers 8 bases. Looked up from germline, CDR1 is SEHNR and CDR2 is FQNEAQ (reference sequence). The CDR3 runs 15 residues. V gave up 5 bases and J gave up 4 bases; unmatched junction bases: 7. The CDR3 reads CASSILAGLYNEQFF. CDR3 coding DNA: TGTGCCAGCAGCATCCTAGCGGGTCTATACAATGAGCAGTTCTTC.

The gene calls are TRBV11-1 and TRBJ1-2; D is undetermined. This CDR3 has 18 residues. CDR1 is SGHAT, CDR2 FQDESV, per germline (reference sequence). Trimming removed 5 bases at V and 0 bases at J, with 22 bases between. The CDR3, as DNA: TGTGCCAGCAGCCGGAATCACTCGGACGGACCATCTAACTATGGCTACACCTTC. This encodes CASSRNHSDGPSNYGYTF.

V is TRBV5-1 and J is TRBJ2-5; D could derive from TRBD1 or TRBD2 (5 bases each). V shed 1 base and J shed 5 bases, with 12 bases lying between them. Germline CDR1 SGHRS, CDR2 YFSETQ. The CDR3 runs 14 residues. CDR3 bases: TGCGCCAGCAGCTTGTGGACGGGGCTGGAGACCCAGTACTTC. This translates into CASSLWTGLETQYF.

The chain links TRBV5-1 to TRBJ2-1, with 14 bases lining up with TRBD2. Germline V gene lookup returns CDR1 SGHRS and CDR2 YFSETQ. J lost 8 bases, V lost 4 bases, and 5 bases had no gene match. This CDR3 has 15 amino acids. The CDR3, as DNA: TGCGCCAGCAGCGCGGGACTAGCGGGAGTCGATGAGCAGTTCTTC. Its protein product is CASSAGLAGVDEQFF.

The chain is built from TRBV15 and TRBJ2-6, with 8 positions matching TRBD1. This CDR3 spans 18 amino acids. The V segment lost 1 base and the J segment 2 bases; nucleotides outside the gene matches: 7. Germline lookup yields CDR1 LNHNV and CDR2 YYDKDF (reference sequence). The CDR3 loop is CATSRVPDRVPGANVLTF. CDR3 DNA: TGTGCCACCAGCAGAGTGCCGGACAGGGTACCTGGGGCCAACGTCCTGACTTTC.

The chain combines TRBV21-1 with TRBJ2-7. TRBV21-1 is a known pseudogene. The CDR3 covers 14 residues. This CDR3 reads CASSKRTHLYEQYF. CDR3 sequence (DNA): TGTGCCAGCAGCAAACGGACCCACCTCTACGAGCAGTACTTC.

This sequence joins TRBV14 and TRBJ1-6; D ambiguous. V shed 1 base and J shed 10 bases, with 8 bases lying between them. Germline V lookup: CDR1 SGHDN, CDR2 FVKESK. CDR3 length: 13 residues. In DNA, the CDR3 is TGTGCCAGCAGCCAAGGCGTGGGCTCACCCCTCCACTTT. This gives the protein CASSQGVGSPLHF.

The V and J genes are TRBV6-1 and TRBJ1-5; D might be TRBD1 (6 bases). V was cut by 9 bases and J by 3 bases, with 15 bases left in between. From germline, CDR1 is MNHNS and CDR2 SASEGT. This CDR3 contains 14 residues. CDR3 DNA: TGTGCCAGTCATGGGGACACGGCCAATCAGCCCCAGCATTTT. It yields the protein CASHGDTANQPQHF.